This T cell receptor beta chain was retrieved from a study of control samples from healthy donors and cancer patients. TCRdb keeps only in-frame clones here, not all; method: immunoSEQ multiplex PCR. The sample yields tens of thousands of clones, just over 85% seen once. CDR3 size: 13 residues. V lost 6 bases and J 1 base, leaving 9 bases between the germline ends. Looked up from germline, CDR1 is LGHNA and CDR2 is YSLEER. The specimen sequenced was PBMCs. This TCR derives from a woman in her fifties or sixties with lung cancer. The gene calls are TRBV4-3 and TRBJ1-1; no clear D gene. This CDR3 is CASSRTGNTEAFF. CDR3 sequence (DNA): TGCGCCAGCAGTCGGACGGGGAACACTGAAGCTTTCTTT.